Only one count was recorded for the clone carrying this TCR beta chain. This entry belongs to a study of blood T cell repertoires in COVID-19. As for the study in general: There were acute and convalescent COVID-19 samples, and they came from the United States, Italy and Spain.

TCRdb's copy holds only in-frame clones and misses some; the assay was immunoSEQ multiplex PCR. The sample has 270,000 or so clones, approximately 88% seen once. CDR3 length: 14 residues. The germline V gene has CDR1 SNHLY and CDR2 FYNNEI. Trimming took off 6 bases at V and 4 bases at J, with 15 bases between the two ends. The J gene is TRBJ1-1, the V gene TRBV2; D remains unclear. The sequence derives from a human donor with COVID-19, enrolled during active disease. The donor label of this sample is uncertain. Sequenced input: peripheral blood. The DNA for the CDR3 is TGTGCCAGCAGGTCGACAAGAGGAGGCACTGAAGCTTTCTTT. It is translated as CASRSTRGGTEAFF.